Shown below are 31 T cell receptor beta chains from a single sample sequenced in a study of molecular identifiers for immune sequencing clone quantification. TCRdb itself ran the PCR reads through MiXCR, one entry per CDR3 protein. The sample contains 60,000 to 70,000 distinct CDR3 sequences, about 17% of which appear only once. Material: naive CD8+ T cells from blood, with Jurkat cell RNA spiked in. Indicated subset: FACS-sorted CD8+CD4-CCR7+CD45RA+ naive T cells. The receptors were gathered from a human donor in good health. Some libraries in this study had Jurkat cell RNA spiked in.

This clonotype was detected ten times or more. The J gene is TRBJ1-2, the V gene TRBV3-1; D is possibly TRBD1 (5 bases). The length of the CDR3 is 14 residues. Germline V CDR1 and CDR2: LGHDT, YNNKEL (reference sequence). Trimming removed 7 bases from V and 5 bases from J, with 17 bases in between. CDR3 sequence (DNA): TGTGCCAGCAACCCAGATGGAGGGGCGTATGGCTACACCTTC. As protein: CASNPDGGAYGYTF.

The genes are TRBV4-1 and TRBJ1-2; tentatively, D is TRBD1 (5 bases). The CDR3 covers 19 residues. The germline gives CDR1 MGHRA, CDR2 YSYEKL. V lost 0 bases to trimming and J lost 7 bases, with 27 bases between them. The CDR3 protein is CASSQDDSTSLGDHGGYTF. The CDR3 DNA follows: TGCGCCAGCAGCCAAGATGATTCTACGAGCCTGGGGGACCACGGTGGCTACACCTTC.

This clonotype was seen a handful of times. The chain recombines TRBV10-3 with TRBJ2-1; weak D call: TRBD1 (5 bases). Germline loops: CDR1 ENHRY, CDR2 SYGVKD. The CDR3 sequence is 16 residues long. Trimming took 2 bases from V and 4 from J, leaving 15 bases between them. For the CDR3, the DNA is TGTGCCATCAGTGAGAAAGGGCAGGGTACATACAATGAGCAGTTCTTC. Its translation is CAISEKGQGTYNEQFF.

This clonotype was counted a few times. Since a much larger clone is just one base distant, this may be a read error. The rearrangement links TRBV7-9 to TRBJ1-1; D is ambiguous. Germline lookup yields CDR1 SEHNR and CDR2 FQNEAQ (reference sequence). The germline V and J ends were trimmed by 8 bases and 0 bases, with 13 bases remaining between them. The length of the CDR3 is 14 residues. The CDR3 DNA follows: TGTGCCAGCGGGCCCGGGCTCCTGAACACTGAAGCTTTCTTT. This gives the protein CASGPGLLNTEAFF.

In its sample, this clonotype was seen many times. The chain links TRBV11-3 to TRBJ2-7, with 8 bases aligning to TRBD1. The germline gives CDR1 SGHNT, CDR2 YENEEA. This CDR3 region has 14 residues. The V gene end was trimmed by 8 bases and the J gene end by 3 bases; junction bases not matched to a gene: 9. The CDR3 reads CASAGPDRDYEQYF. CDR3 sequence (DNA): TGTGCCAGCGCTGGCCCGGACAGGGACTACGAGCAGTACTTC.

The rearrangement links TRBV4-2 to TRBJ2-1, with D possibly called TRBD1 or TRBD2 (5 bases each). V was trimmed by 0 bases and J by 8 bases, leaving 11 bases between them. The CDR3 extends over 14 amino acids. Germline loops: CDR1 LGHNA, CDR2 YNFKEQ. CDR3 loop: CASSQDFGTDEQFF. Written as DNA, the CDR3 is TGTGCCAGCAGCCAAGATTTCGGGACGGATGAGCAGTTCTTC.

The V gene is TRBV28, the J gene TRBJ2-7, with TRBD1 as a possible D gene (6 bases). Trimming shortened V by 4 bases and J by 2 bases, and 15 bases separated the two germline ends. The germline V gene has CDR1 MDHEN and CDR2 SYDVKM. This CDR3 region has 15 residues. CDR3 in DNA: TGTGCCAGCAGTTCAGGGACACCTAACCCCTACGAGCAGTACTTC. It specifies CASSSGTPNPYEQYF.

This clonotype showed up many times. This chain uses TRBV10-3 with TRBJ2-3; 11 positions match TRBD2. The junction had 16 bases not matched to a gene; V was cut back by 6 bases and J by 5 bases. The CDR3 is 18 amino acids. Germline values: CDR1 ENHRY, CDR2 SYGVKD. The CDR3 spells CAISEDARLAGRLDTQYF. Written as DNA, the CDR3 is TGTGCCATCAGCGAGGATGCCCGACTAGCGGGAAGATTAGATACGCAGTATTTT.

This clonotype has ten or more counts. The V call is TRBV7-6, the J call TRBJ2-1; 15 nucleotides match TRBD2. CDR3 length: 19 residues. Germline V gene sequence: CDR1 SGHVS, CDR2 FNYEAQ. V shed 3 bases, J shed 8 bases, and the junction held 14 bases outside the gene matches. The DNA of the CDR3 is TGTGCCAGCAGCTTCGGTGGACTAGCGGGAGGGCCGCTGATCCATGAGCAGTTCTTC. It translates to CASSFGGLAGGPLIHEQFF.

This chain links TRBV11-2 with TRBJ1-1; unclear D gene. The CDR3 is 13 residues long. The V and J ends lost 0 bases and 6 bases respectively, with 8 bases between them. Germline V gene data show CDR1 as SGHAT and CDR2 as FQNNGV. The CDR3: CASSLEGFSEAFF. Written as DNA, the CDR3 is TGTGCCAGCAGCTTAGAGGGGTTCTCTGAAGCTTTCTTT.

There are many counts of this clonotype. This chain uses TRBV6-2 or TRBV6-3 with TRBJ1-1; D uncertain. CDR3 length: 14 amino acids. Trimming shortened V by 2 bases and J by 1 base, and 8 bases separated the two germline ends. Germline V lookup: CDR1 MNHEY, CDR2 SVGEGT. The CDR3 bases are TGTGCCAGCAGTTACACGGACGGGAACACTGAAGCTTTCTTT. As protein: CASSYTDGNTEAFF.

This clonotype occurred a few times. No conserved phenylalanine or tryptophan ends this CDR3, so it is likely a read error. Because the CDR3's place on the DNA is in doubt, the DNA is left out and the CDR3 is given as listed by TCRdb. The chain uses TRBV6-2 or TRBV6-3 and TRBJ1-5. Germline-derived CDR1 and CDR2 are MNHEY and SVGEGT. Ends included, the CDR3 has 15 residues. This CDR3 is CASSYTSSGPQPRHL.

Comment on this clonotype: This may arise from a read error, as a much more abundant clone is one base away. V and J are TRBV29-1 and TRBJ1-1, with D possibly being TRBD1 (6 bases). Between the trimmed V and J ends, which lost 0 bases and 0 bases, there was a span of 11 bases. The CDR3 consists of 15 residues. CDR1 SQVTM and CDR2 ANQGSEA come from the germline V gene. DNA of the CDR3: TGCAGCGTTGAAGATCTGGACAGCGTGAACACTGAAGCTTTCTTT. As protein: CSVEDLDSVNTEAFF. Based on the CDR3 plus reference TRBV29-1 and TRBJ1-1, the full variable domain is SAVISQKPSRDICQRGTSLTIQCQVDSQVTMMFWYRQQPGQSLTLIATANQGSEATYESGFVIDKFPISRPNLTFSTLTVSNMSPEDSSIYLCSVEDLDSVNTEAFFGQGTRLTVV.

The sample holds many counts of this clonotype. This chain uses TRBV9 with TRBJ2-1; D is possibly TRBD2 (5 bases). The length of the CDR3 is 15 residues. Germline-derived CDR1 and CDR2 are SGDLS and YYNGEE. Between the trimmed V and J ends, which lost 4 bases and 7 bases, there was a span of 18 bases. The CDR3 nucleotides read TGTGCCAGCAGCCCAAGTCATAGCGTCGTGAATGAGCAGTTCTTC. Translated, it gives CASSPSHSVVNEQFF.

Only one count was recorded for this clonotype. A much larger clone is a single base away; this may be a read error. The CDR3 DNA sequence: TGTGCCAGCAGCGTAGGGACGAGTGAAGCTTTCTTT. It specifies CASSVGTSEAFF. This chain links TRBV13 with TRBJ1-1, with a possible D match to TRBD1 (5 bases). The CDR3 is 12 amino acids. Germline V lookup: CDR1 PRHDT, CDR2 FYEKMQ (reference sequence).

The table lists this clonotype with many counts. The chain carries TRBV29-1 and TRBJ2-2, with a possible D match to TRBD2 (5 bases). The V end was cut by 5 bases, the J end by 6 bases, with 16 bases between. The CDR3 is 14 amino acids. CDR1 and CDR2 from the germline V gene are SQVTM and ANQGSEA. CDR3 nucleotides: TGCAGCGTTAGACGGACCGAAGCGGCCGGGGAGCTGTTTTTT. Translated, it gives CSVRRTEAAGELFF.

This clonotype has at least ten counts. CDR3 residues: CAIPGRYEQYF. CDR3 bases: TGTGCCATCCCAGGCCGCTACGAGCAGTACTTC. The chain couples TRBV6-1 to TRBJ2-7; no clear D gene. V shed 10 bases and J shed 3 bases, with 10 bases lying between them. The CDR3 sequence is 11 residues long. Looked up from germline, CDR1 is MNHNS and CDR2 is SASEGT.

The V call is TRBV28, the J call TRBJ1-5; 7 bases match TRBD1. CDR3 length: 15 residues. Germline values: CDR1 MDHEN, CDR2 SYDVKM. V was clipped by 6 bases and J by 0 bases; unmatched bases: 5. The CDR3 spells CASRHGQDSNQPQHF. In nucleotides, the CDR3 is TGTGCCAGCAGACATGGACAGGATAGCAATCAGCCCCAGCATTTT.

With regard to this clonotype: Since a much larger clone is just one base distant, this may be a read error. The chain recombines TRBV9 with TRBJ2-7, with D perhaps matching TRBD1 (6 bases). CDR1 and CDR2 from the germline V gene are SGDLS and YYNGEE. The CDR3 is made up of 11 amino acids. The DNA of the CDR3 is TGTGCCGGCAGCGTAGGGGGCGAGCAGTACTTC. This sequence encodes CAGSVGGEQYF.

Remarks on this clonotype: A clone one base away is much larger, so this may be a read error. The chain carries TRBV7-6 and TRBJ2-2; TRBD1 or TRBD2 may be the D gene (5 bases each). The CDR3 covers 14 residues. Germline V gives CDR1 SGHVS, CDR2 FNYEAQ. The CDR3 DNA reads TGTGCCAGCAGCTTAGAGTCAGGGTCCGGGGAGCTGGTTTTT. Protein: CASSLESGSGELVF.

This clonotype was observed many times. This rearrangement joins TRBV27 to TRBJ2-1; a possible D gene is TRBD2 (6 bases). V lost 1 base, J lost 3 bases, and 19 bases lay in between. The CDR3 has 18 amino acids. Germline values: CDR1 MNHEY, CDR2 SMNVEV (reference sequence). The CDR3 DNA sequence: TGTGCCAGCAGTTTATTGGCGGGGATCCATAGGGGCTACAATGAGCAGTTCTTC. This gives the protein CASSLLAGIHRGYNEQFF.

V gene TRBV7-9 combines with J gene TRBJ2-1; 12 positions agree with TRBD2. The CDR3 has 14 amino acids. The germline gives CDR1 SEHNR, CDR2 FQNEAQ (reference sequence). J was trimmed by 7 bases and V by 6 bases; bases with no gene match: 4. As DNA, the CDR3 is TGTGCCAGCAGGGATCTAGCGGGGGGGAATGAGCAGTTCTTC. This encodes CASRDLAGGNEQFF.

About this clonotype itself: This may arise from a read error, as a much more abundant clone is one base away. The chain is built from TRBV7-7 and TRBJ2-7, with 13 nucleotides matching TRBD2. The CDR3 is 15 residues long. From germline, CDR1 is SSHAT and CDR2 FNYEAQ (reference sequence). CDR3 loop: CASSVGTSGEYERYF. The CDR3 coding sequence is TGTGCTAGCAGCGTCGGGACTAGCGGGGAGTACGAGCGGTACTTC.

The chain links TRBV6-6 to TRBJ2-1, with D maybe TRBD2 (5 bases). Trimming cost V 4 bases and J 8 bases, with 18 bases left between them. This CDR3 is 15 amino acids long. Germline CDR1 MNHNY, CDR2 SVGAGI (reference sequence). CDR3 DNA sequence: TGTGCCAGCAGTTCGGGGATCCTCGGGCCCGATGAGCAGTTCTTC. It encodes CASSSGILGPDEQFF.

The table lists this clonotype with a count of one. Germline and junction disagree at one end, which may indicate a read error. V and J are TRBV24-1 and TRBJ2-1, with TRBD2 matching over 7 bases. The CDR3 consists of 16 residues. Germline CDR1 and CDR2: KGHDR and SFDVKD. The DNA of the CDR3 is TGTGCCACCAGTGTCGGGGGGATACTGGCCTACAATGAGCAGTCCTTC. Protein: CATSVGGILAYNEQSF.

This clonotype was detected many times. The chain joins TRBV27 to TRBJ2-3, with 15 bases fitting TRBD2. This CDR3 contains 15 residues. Germline values: CDR1 MNHEY, CDR2 SMNVEV (reference sequence). With 5 bases clipped from V and 5 bases from J, the junction kept 2 bases outside the gene matches. CDR3 sequence reads: CASSGLAGGQDTQYF. The CDR3 DNA reads TGTGCCAGCAGTGGACTAGCGGGAGGGCAAGATACGCAGTATTTT.

Turning to this clonotype: This may arise from a read error, as a much more abundant clone is one base away. V and J are TRBV29-1 and TRBJ2-1, with D perhaps matching TRBD1 or TRBD2 (5 bases each). Germline loops: CDR1 SQVTM, CDR2 ANQGSEA. There are 13 residues in the CDR3. The CDR3 reads CSVELAWGNEQLF. Here the CDR3 DNA reads TGCAGCGTTGAGCTAGCCTGGGGCAATGAGCAGCTCTTC.

This clonotype was seen many times. The chain combines TRBV9 with TRBJ2-2; TRBD2 is a possible D gene (5 bases). The CDR3 sequence is 14 residues long. Germline CDR1 SGDLS, CDR2 YYNGEE. The ends were cut back, 3 bases at V and 6 bases at J, with 12 bases in the middle. CDR3 in amino acids: CASSGTLPSGELFF. CDR3 sequence (DNA): TGTGCCAGCAGCGGGACTCTACCTTCCGGGGAGCTGTTTTTT.

A remark on this clonotype: A much bigger clone sits one base away, suggesting this may be a read error. The chain couples TRBV27 to TRBJ2-7; possible D gene TRBD1, 5 bases. Trimming pared 0 bases from V and 3 bases from J, leaving 6 bases between. The CDR3 loop spans 13 amino acids. Germline-derived CDR1 and CDR2 are MNHEY and SMNVEV (reference sequence). Here the CDR3 reads CASSLSGDYEQYF. In DNA, the CDR3 is TGTGCCAGCAGTTTATCAGGGGACTACGAGCAGTACTTC.

This clonotype was recorded a few times. This CDR3 is CASTSIAGGPNEQFF. The CDR3 DNA follows: TGTGCCAGCACCTCTATAGCGGGAGGGCCCAATGAGCAGTTCTTC. This rearrangement joins TRBV12-3 or TRBV12-4 to TRBJ2-1; 11 bases agree with TRBD2. The trim removed 7 bases at V and 6 bases at J, leaving 8 bases unmatched. This CDR3 has 15 residues.

A remark on this clonotype: Germline is not matched at one junction end, which may reflect a read error. The rearrangement joins TRBV28 to TRBJ2-1; D ambiguous. The CDR3 totals 15 residues. CDR1 MDHEN and CDR2 SYDVKM come from the germline V gene. The CDR3 spells CASSLGLSSYDEQFF. As DNA, the CDR3 is TGTGCCAGCAGCCTCGGGCTCAGCTCCTACGATGAGCAGTTCTTC.